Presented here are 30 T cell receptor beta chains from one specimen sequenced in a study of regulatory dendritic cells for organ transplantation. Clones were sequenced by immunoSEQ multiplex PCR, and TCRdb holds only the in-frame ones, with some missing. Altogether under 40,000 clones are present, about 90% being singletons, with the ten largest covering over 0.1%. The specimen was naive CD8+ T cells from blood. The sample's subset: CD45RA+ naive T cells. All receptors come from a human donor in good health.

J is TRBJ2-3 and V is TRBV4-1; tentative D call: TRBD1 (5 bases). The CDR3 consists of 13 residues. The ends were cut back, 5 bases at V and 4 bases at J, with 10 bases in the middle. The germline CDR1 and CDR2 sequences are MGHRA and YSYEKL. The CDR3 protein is CASSGHSADTQYF. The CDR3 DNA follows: TGCGCCAGCAGCGGACATAGTGCAGATACGCAGTATTTT.

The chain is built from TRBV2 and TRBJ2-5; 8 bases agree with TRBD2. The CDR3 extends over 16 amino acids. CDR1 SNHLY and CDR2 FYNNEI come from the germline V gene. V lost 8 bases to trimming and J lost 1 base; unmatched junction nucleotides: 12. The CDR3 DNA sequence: TGTGCCAGCCACCTCGGGACTAGTGGGGGCCAAGAGACCCAGTACTTC. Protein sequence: CASHLGTSGGQETQYF.

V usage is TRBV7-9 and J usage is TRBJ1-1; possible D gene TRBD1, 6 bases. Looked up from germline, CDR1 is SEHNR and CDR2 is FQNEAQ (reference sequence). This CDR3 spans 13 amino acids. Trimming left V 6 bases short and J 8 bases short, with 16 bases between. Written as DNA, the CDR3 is TGTGCCAGCAGGTCCACAGGGTTTCCCGAAGCTTTCTTT. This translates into CASRSTGFPEAFF.

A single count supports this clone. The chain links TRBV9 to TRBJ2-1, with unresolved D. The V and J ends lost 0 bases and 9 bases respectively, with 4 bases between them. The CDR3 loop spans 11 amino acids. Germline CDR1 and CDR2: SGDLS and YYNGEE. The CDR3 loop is CASSVGVEQFF. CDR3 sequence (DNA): TGTGCCAGCAGCGTAGGTGTTGAGCAGTTCTTC.

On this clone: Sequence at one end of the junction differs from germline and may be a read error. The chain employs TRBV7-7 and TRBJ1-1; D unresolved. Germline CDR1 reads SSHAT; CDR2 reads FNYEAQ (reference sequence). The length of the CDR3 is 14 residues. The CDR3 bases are TGTGCTAGCAGCTCGAAGGGTCCCGGGGTGGAGCTTTTCTTT. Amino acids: CASSSKGPGVELFF.

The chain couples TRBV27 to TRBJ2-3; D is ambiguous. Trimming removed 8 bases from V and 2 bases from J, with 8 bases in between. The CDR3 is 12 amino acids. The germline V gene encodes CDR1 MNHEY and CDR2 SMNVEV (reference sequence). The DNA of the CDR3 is TGTGCCAGCTCCAAACCCACAGATACGCAGTATTTT. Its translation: CASSKPTDTQYF.

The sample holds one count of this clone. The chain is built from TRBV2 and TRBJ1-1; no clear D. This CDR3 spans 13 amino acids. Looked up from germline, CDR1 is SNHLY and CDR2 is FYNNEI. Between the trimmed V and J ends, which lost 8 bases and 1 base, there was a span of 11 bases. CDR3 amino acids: CASPGAPNTEAFF. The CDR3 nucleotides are TGTGCCAGCCCGGGAGCTCCGAACACTGAAGCTTTCTTT.

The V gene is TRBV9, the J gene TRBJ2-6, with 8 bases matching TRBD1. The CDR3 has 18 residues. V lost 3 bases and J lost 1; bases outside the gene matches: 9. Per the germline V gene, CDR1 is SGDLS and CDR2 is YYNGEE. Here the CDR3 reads CASSGTGQGGSGANVLTF. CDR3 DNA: TGTGCCAGCAGCGGCACCGGACAGGGCGGGTCTGGGGCCAACGTCCTGACTTTC.

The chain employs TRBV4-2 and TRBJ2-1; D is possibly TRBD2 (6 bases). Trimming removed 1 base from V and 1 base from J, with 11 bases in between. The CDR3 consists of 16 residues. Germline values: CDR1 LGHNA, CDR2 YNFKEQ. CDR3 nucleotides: TGTGCCAGCAGCCAAGCGTCGGGGGTTTCCTACAATGAGCAGTTCTTC. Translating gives CASSQASGVSYNEQFF.

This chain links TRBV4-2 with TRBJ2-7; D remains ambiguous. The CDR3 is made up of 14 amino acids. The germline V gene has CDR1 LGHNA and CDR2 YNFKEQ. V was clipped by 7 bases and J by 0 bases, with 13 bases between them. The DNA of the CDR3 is TGTGCCAGCACACCCGACACCAGCTCCTACGAGCAGTACTTC. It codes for CASTPDTSSYEQYF.

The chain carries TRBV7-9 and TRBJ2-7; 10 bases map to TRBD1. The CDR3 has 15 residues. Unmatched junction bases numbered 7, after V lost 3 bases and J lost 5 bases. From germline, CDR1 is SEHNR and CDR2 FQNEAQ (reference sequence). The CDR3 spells CASSFSGTGVDEQYF. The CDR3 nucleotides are TGTGCCAGCAGCTTTTCCGGGACAGGGGTAGACGAGCAGTACTTC.

The CDR3 region is CASKTGPYTDTQYF. CDR3 bases: TGTGCCAGCAAGACAGGGCCCTACACAGATACGCAGTATTTT. The chain employs TRBV2 and TRBJ2-3; 7 positions agree with TRBD1. There are 14 residues in the CDR3. The germline V gene encodes CDR1 SNHLY and CDR2 FYNNEI. V was clipped by 7 bases and J by 2 bases; unmatched bases: 6.

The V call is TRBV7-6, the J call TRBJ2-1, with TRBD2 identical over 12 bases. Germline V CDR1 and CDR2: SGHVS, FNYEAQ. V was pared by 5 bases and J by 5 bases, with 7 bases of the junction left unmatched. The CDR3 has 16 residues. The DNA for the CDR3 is TGTGCCAGCAGCCTGACTAGCGGGAGAACCAACAATGAGCAGTTCTTC. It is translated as CASSLTSGRTNNEQFF.

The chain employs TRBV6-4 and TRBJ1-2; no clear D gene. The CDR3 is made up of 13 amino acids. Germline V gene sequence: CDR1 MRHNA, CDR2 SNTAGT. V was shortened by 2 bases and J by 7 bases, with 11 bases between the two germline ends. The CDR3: CASSDHPASGYTF. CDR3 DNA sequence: TGTGCCAGCAGTGACCATCCAGCGAGTGGCTACACCTTC.

CDR3: CASSPGTFLGGYTF. DNA of the CDR3: TGTGCCAGCAGCCCCGGGACCTTTCTTGGTGGCTACACCTTC. This chain uses TRBV27 with TRBJ1-2, with D possibly being TRBD1 (5 bases). This CDR3 is built from 14 residues. V dropped 6 bases and J dropped 7 bases, with 18 bases sitting between them. Germline V gives CDR1 MNHEY, CDR2 SMNVEV (reference sequence).

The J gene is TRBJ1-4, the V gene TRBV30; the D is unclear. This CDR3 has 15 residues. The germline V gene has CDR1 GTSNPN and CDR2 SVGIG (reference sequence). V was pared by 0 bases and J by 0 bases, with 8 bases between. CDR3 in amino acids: CAWSVTGSTNEKLFF. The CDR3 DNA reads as TGTGCCTGGAGTGTTACGGGTTCAACTAATGAAAAACTGTTTTTT.

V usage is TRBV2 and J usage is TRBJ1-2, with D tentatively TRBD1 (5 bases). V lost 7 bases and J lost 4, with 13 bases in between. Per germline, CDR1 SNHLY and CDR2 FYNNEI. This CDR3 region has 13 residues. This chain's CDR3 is CASISGRLYGYTF. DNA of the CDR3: TGTGCCAGCATCTCGGGGCGCCTCTATGGCTACACCTTC. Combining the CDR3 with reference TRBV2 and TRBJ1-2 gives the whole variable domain EPEVTQTPSHQVTQMGQEVILRCVPISNHLYFYWYRQILGQKVEFLVSFYNNEISEKSEIFDDQFSVERPDGSNFTLKIRSTKLEDSAMYFCASISGRLYGYTFGSGTRLTVV.

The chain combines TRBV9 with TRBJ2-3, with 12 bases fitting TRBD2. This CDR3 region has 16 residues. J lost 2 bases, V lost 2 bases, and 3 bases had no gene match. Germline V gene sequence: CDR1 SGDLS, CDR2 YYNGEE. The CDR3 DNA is TGTGCCAGCAGCGTGCGACTAGCGGGGGCCACAGATACGCAGTATTTT. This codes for CASSVRLAGATDTQYF.

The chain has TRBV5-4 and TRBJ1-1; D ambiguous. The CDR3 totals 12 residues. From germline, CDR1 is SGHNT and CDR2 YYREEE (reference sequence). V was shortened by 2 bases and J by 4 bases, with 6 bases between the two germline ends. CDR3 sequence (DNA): TGTGCCAGCAGCTTAGAGGGCACTGAAGCTTTCTTT. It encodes CASSLEGTEAFF.

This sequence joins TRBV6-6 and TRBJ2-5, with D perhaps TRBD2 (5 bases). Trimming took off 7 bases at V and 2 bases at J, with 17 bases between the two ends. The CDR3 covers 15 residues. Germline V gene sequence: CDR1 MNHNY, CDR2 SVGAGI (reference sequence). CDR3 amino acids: CASTLEYGGQETQYF. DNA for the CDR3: TGTGCCAGCACCCTGGAATATGGAGGACAAGAGACCCAGTACTTC.

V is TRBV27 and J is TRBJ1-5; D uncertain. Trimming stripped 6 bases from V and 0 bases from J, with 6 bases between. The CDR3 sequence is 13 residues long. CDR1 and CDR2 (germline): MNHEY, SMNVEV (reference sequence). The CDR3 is CASSQVSNQPQHF. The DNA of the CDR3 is TGTGCCAGCAGCCAGGTTAGCAATCAGCCCCAGCATTTT.

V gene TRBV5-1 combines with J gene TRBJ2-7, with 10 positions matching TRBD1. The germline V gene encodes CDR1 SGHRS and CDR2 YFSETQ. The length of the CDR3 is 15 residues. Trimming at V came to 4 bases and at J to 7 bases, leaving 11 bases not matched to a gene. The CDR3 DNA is TGCGCCAGCAGCCACCCAGGGACAGGGGCGCGAGAGCAGTACTTC. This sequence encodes CASSHPGTGAREQYF.

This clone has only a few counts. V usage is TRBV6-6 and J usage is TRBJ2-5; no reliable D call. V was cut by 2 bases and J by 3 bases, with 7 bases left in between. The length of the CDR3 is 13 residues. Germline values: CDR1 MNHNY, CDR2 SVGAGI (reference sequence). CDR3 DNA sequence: TGTGCCAGCAGTTACGGAACAGAAGAGACCCAGTACTTC. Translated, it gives CASSYGTEETQYF.

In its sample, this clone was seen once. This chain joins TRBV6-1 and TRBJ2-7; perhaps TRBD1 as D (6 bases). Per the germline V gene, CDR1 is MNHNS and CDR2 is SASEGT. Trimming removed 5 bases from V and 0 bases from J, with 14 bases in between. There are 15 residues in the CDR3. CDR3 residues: CASSTTGTISYEQYF. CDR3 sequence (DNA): TGTGCCAGCAGTACAACCGGGACAATCTCCTACGAGCAGTACTTC.

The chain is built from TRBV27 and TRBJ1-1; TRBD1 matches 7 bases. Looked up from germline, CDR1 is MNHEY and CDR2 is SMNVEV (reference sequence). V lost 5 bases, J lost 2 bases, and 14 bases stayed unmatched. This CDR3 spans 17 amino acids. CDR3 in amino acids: CASSTYRGTEENTEAFF. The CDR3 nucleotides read TGTGCCAGCAGTACCTACCGAGGGACAGAAGAAAACACTGAAGCTTTCTTT.

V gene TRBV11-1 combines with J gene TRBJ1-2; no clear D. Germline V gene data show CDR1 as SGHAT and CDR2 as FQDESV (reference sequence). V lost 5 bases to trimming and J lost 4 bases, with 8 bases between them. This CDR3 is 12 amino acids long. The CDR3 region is CASSPGSYGYTF. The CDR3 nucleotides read TGTGCCAGCAGCCCTGGAAGCTATGGCTACACCTTC. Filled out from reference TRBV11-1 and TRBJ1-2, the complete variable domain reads EAEVAQSPRYKITEKSQAVAFWCDPISGHATLYWYRQILGQGPELLVQFQDESVVDDSQLPKDRFSAERLKGVDSTLKIQPAELGDSAMYLCASSPGSYGYTFGSGTRLTVV.

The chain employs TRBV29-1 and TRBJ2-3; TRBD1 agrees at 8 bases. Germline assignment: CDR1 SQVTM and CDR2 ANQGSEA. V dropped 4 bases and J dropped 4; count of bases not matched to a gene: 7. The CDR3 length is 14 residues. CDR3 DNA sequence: TGCAGCGTTGGGGGCAGGGGGCGTGCAGATACGCAGTATTTT. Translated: CSVGGRGRADTQYF.

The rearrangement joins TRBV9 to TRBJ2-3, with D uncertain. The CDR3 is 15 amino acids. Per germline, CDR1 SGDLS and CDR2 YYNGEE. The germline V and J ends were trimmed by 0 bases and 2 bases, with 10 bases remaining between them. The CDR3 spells CASSVGVSDTDTQYF. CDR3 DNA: TGTGCCAGCAGCGTAGGAGTGAGCGACACAGATACGCAGTATTTT.

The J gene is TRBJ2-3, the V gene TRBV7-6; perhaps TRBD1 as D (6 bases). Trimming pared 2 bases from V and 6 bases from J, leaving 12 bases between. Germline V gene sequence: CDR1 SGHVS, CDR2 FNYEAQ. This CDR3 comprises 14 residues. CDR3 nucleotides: TGTGCCAGCAGCTTACGGTCAGGGGCTGATACGCAGTATTTT. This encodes CASSLRSGADTQYF.

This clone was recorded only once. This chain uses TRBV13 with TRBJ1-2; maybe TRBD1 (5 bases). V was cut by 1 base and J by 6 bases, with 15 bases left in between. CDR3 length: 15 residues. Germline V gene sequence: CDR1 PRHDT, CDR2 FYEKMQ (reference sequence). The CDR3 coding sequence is TGTGCCAGCAGCTTAGCTCTCCTGGGGGAGAATGGCTACACCTTC. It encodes CASSLALLGENGYTF.